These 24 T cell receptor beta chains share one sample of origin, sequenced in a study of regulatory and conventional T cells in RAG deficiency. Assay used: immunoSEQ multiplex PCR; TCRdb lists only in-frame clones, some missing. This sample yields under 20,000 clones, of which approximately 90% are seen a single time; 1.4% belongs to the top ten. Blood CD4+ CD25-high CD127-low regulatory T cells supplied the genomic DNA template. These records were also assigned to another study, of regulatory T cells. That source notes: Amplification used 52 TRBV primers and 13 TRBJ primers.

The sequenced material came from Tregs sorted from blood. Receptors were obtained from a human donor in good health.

The CDR3 is CASSPGTAVWDEQFF. CDR3 nucleotides: TGTGCCAGCAGTCCTGGGACAGCGGTCTGGGATGAGCAGTTCTTC. The rearrangement uses TRBV27 and TRBJ2-1; 7 positions match TRBD1. This CDR3 has 15 amino acids. Per germline, CDR1 MNHEY and CDR2 SMNVEV (reference sequence). Trimming at V came to 5 bases and at J to 8 bases, leaving 12 bases not matched to a gene.

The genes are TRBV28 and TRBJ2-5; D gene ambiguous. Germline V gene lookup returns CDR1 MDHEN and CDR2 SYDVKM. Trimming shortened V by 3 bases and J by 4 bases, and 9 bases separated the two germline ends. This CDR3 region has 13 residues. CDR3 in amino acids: CASSFYSGETQYF. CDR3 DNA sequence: TGTGCCAGCAGTTTTTATTCTGGAGAGACCCAGTACTTC.

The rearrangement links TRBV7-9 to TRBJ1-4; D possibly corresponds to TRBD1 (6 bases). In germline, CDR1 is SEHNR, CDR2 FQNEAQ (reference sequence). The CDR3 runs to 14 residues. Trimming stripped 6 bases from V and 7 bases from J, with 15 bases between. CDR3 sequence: CASSFRGRTEKLFF. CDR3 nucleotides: TGTGCCAGCAGTTTCAGGGGACGGACTGAAAAACTGTTTTTT.

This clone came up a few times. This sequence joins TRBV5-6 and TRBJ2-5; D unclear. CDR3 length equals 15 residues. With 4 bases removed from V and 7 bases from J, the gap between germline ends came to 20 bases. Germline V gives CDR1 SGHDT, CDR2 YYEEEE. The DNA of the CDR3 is TGTGCCAGCAGCGCAAGGGAACGGTACGTCGGGACCCAGTACTTC. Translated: CASSARERYVGTQYF.

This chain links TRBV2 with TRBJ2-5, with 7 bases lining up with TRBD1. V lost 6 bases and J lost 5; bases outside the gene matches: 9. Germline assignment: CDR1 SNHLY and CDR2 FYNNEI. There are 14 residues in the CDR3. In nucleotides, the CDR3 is TGTGCCAGCAGGACCGGGACAGCTAGGGAGACCCAGTACTTC. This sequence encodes CASRTGTARETQYF.

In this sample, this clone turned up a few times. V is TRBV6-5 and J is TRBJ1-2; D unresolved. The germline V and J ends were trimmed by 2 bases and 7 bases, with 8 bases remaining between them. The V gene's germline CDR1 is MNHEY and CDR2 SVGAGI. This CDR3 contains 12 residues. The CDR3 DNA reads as TGTGCCAGCAGTTACCCGACACTTGGCTACACCTTC. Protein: CASSYPTLGYTF.

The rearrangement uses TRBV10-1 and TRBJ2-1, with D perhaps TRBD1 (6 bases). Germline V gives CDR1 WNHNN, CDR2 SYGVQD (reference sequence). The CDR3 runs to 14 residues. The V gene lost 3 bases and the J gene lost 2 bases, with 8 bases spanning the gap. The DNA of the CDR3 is TGCGCCAGCAGTGACAGGACAGCCTACAATGAGCAGTTCTTC. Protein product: CASSDRTAYNEQFF.

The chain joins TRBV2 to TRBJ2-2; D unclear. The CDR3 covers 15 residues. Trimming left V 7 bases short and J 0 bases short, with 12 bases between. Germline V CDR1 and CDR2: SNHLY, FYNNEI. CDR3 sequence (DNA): TGTGCCAGCATCCGGACCGGTACGAACACCGGGGAGCTGTTTTTT. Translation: CASIRTGTNTGELFF.

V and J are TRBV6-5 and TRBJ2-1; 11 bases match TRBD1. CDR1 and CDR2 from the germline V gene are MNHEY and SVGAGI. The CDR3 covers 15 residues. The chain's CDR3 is CGTGGPTLSYNEQFF. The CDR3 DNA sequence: TGTGGGACAGGGGGCCCAACGCTCTCCTACAATGAGCAGTTCTTC.

CDR3 DNA: TGTGCCAGCAGTGGACAGGTAAATCAGCCCCAGCATTTT. Protein product: CASSGQVNQPQHF. This chain uses TRBV2 with TRBJ1-5; perhaps TRBD1 as D (6 bases). The germline V and J ends were trimmed by 4 bases and 4 bases, with 8 bases remaining between them. The CDR3 spans 13 residues. Germline V gene lookup returns CDR1 SNHLY and CDR2 FYNNEI.

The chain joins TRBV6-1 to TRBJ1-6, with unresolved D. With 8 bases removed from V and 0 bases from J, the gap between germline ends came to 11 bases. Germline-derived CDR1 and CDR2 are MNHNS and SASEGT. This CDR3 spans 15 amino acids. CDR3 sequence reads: CASGNLSSYNSPLHF. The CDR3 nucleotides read TGTGCCAGCGGAAACTTGAGCTCCTATAATTCACCCCTCCACTTT.

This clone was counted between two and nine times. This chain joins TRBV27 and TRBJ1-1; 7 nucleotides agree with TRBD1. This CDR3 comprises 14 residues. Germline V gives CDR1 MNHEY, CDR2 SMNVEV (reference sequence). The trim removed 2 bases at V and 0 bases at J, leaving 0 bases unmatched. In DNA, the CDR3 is TGTGCCAGCAGTTTAGACAGGGTGAACACTGAAGCTTTCTTT. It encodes CASSLDRVNTEAFF.

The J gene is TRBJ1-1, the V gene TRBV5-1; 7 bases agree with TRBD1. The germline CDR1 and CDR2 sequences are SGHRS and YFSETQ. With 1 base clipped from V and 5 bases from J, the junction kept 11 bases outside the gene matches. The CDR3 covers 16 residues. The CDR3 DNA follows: TGCGCCAGCAGCTTGTTAGGGGGCGCTTCACGGACTGAAGCTTTCTTT. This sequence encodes CASSLLGGASRTEAFF.

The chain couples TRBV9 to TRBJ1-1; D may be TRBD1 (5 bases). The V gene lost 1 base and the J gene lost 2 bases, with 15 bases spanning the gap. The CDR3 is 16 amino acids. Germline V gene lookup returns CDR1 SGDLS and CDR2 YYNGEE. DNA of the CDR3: TGTGCCAGCAGCGTATCTGGGGGACGAGATAACACTGAAGCTTTCTTT. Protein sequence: CASSVSGGRDNTEAFF.

For the CDR3, the DNA is TGTGCCAGCAGCTTGGCTTGGGTTTCCGGCTATGGCTACACCTTC. Its protein product is CASSLAWVSGYGYTF. The chain links TRBV5-4 to TRBJ1-2; D remains ambiguous. The CDR3 contains 15 residues. The germline CDR1 and CDR2 sequences are SGHNT and YYREEE (reference sequence). Trimming cost V 0 bases and J 4 bases, with 13 bases left between them.

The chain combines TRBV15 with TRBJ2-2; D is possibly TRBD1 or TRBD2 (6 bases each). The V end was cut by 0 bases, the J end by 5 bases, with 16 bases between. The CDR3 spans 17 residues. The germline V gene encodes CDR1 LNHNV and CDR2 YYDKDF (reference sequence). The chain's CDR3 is CATSRDLGGGFTGELFF. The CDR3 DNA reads TGTGCCACCAGCAGAGATCTGGGGGGCGGGTTTACCGGGGAGCTGTTTTTT. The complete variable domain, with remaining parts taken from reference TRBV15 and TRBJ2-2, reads DAMVIQNPRYQVTQFGKPVTLSCSQTLNHNVMYWYQQKSSQAPKLLFHYYDKDFNNEADTPDNFQSRRPNTSFCFLDIRSPGLGDTAMYLCATSRDLGGGFTGELFFGEGSRLTVL.

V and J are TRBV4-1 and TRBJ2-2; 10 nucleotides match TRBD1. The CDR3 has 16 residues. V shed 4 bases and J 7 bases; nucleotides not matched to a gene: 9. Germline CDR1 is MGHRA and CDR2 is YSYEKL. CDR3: CASSRQGAPRLGELFF. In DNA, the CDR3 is TGCGCCAGCAGCCGACAGGGGGCCCCACGCCTCGGGGAGCTGTTTTTT.

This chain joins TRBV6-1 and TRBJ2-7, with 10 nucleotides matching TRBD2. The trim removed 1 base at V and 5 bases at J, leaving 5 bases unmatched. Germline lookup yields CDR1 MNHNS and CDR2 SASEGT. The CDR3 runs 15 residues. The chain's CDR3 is CASSEGLAGEDEQYF. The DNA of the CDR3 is TGTGCCAGCAGTGAAGGGCTAGCGGGGGAGGACGAGCAGTACTTC.

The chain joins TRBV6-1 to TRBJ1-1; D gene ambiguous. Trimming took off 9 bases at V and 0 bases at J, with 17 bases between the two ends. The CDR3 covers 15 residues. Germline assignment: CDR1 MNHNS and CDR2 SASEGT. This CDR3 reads CASSTRALMNTEAFF. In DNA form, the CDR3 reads TGTGCCAGTTCGACCCGGGCGTTAATGAACACTGAAGCTTTCTTT.

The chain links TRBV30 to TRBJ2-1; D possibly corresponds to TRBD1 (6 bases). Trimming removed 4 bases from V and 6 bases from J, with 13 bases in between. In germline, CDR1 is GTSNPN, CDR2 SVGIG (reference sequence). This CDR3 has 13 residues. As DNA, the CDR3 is TGTGCCTGGAAGGGGACACCGATCAATGAGCAGTTCTTC. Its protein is CAWKGTPINEQFF.

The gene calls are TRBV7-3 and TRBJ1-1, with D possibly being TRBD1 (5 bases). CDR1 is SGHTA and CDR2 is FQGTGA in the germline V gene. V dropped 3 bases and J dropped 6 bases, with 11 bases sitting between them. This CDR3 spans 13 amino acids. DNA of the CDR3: TGTGCCAGCAGCTTGCAGGGTGGCCCTGAAGCTTTCTTT. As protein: CASSLQGGPEAFF.

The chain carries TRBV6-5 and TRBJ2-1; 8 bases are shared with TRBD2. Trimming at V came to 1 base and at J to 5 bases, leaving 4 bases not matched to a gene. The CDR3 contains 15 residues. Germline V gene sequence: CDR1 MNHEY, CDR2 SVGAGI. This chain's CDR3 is CASSYFPGGDNEQFF. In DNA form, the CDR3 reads TGTGCCAGCAGTTACTTTCCGGGGGGGGACAATGAGCAGTTCTTC.

The chain's CDR3 is CASSEAARRTGNTEAFF. The DNA for the CDR3 is TGTGCCAGCAGTGAAGCGGCACGGAGGACAGGGAACACTGAAGCTTTCTTT. This chain links TRBV6-1 with TRBJ1-1; 7 bases are a match to TRBD1. Per the germline V gene, CDR1 is MNHNS and CDR2 is SASEGT. The ends lost 0 bases at V and 1 base at J; junction bases unmatched: 8. The CDR3 has 17 residues.

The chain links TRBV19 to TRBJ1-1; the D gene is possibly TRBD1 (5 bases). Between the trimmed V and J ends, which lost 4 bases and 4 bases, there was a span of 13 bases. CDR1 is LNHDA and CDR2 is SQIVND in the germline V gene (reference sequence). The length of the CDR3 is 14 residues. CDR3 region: CASSNHRWGTEAFF. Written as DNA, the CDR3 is TGTGCCAGTAGTAACCACAGGTGGGGCACTGAAGCTTTCTTT.